Each of the 30 T cell receptor beta chains below was sequenced from the same sample in a study of T cell repertoires in cytomegalovirus infection. TCRdb passed the reads through MiXCR, listing each CDR3 protein once. This table has 290,000 or so distinct CDR3 sequences, around 10% appearing once. Sequencing was carried out using PBMCs. The receptors were sampled from a human donor in good health (CMV status not recorded). Some clones in this sample may be carry-over from other donors' samples.

This clonotype occurred many times. The rearrangement joins TRBV7-9 to TRBJ2-7, with D maybe TRBD1 (6 bases). V was trimmed by 5 bases and J by 3 bases, leaving 17 bases between them. Germline V gene data show CDR1 as SEHNR and CDR2 as FQNEAQ (reference sequence). The CDR3 spans 15 residues. CDR3 in DNA: TGTGCCAGCAGCAATCCGGGACAAGGTATCTACGAGCAGTACTTC. Its protein is CASSNPGQGIYEQYF.

In this sample, this clonotype turned up many times. This sequence joins TRBV6-2 or TRBV6-3 and TRBJ1-5; 7 bases align to TRBD1. The CDR3 totals 15 residues. Trimming took 8 bases from V and 4 from J; bases not matched to a gene: 11. Per the germline V gene, CDR1 is MNHEY and CDR2 is SVGEGT. The CDR3: CASRLGQALNQPQHF. DNA of the CDR3: TGTGCCAGCCGTCTCGGACAGGCACTAAATCAGCCCCAGCATTTT.

This clonotype came up a few times. The rearrangement links TRBV5-1 to TRBJ2-3; D possibly corresponds to TRBD2 (5 bases). The germline V gene encodes CDR1 SGHRS and CDR2 YFSETQ. This CDR3 has 14 amino acids. V lost 3 bases, J lost 5 bases, and 13 bases lay in between. This CDR3 reads CASSSGEVIDTQYF. In DNA, the CDR3 is TGCGCCAGCAGCTCCGGGGAAGTTATAGATACGCAGTATTTT.

Many counts were recorded for this clonotype. This sequence joins TRBV7-2 and TRBJ1-3, with D maybe TRBD1 (6 bases). The CDR3 length is 15 residues. Germline V gene data show CDR1 as SGHTA and CDR2 as FQGNSA. V lost 6 bases and J lost 4, with 16 bases in between. The CDR3 sequence: CASSSPGTTGNTIYF. DNA for the CDR3: TGTGCCAGCAGTTCTCCCGGGACAACCGGAAACACCATATATTTT.

This clonotype was seen repeatedly, ten times or more. J is TRBJ2-5 and V is TRBV6-5; TRBD2 is a possible D gene (5 bases). V lost 6 bases to trimming and J lost 1 base, with 12 bases between them. CDR1 MNHEY and CDR2 SVGAGI come from the germline V gene. The CDR3 extends over 14 amino acids. The DNA of the CDR3 is TGTGCCAGCAGATCTAGCTTTCCCCAAGAGACCCAGTACTTC. It encodes CASRSSFPQETQYF.

The chain recombines TRBV20-1 with TRBJ1-5; a possible D gene is TRBD1 (5 bases). Looked up from germline, CDR1 is DFQATT and CDR2 is SNEGSKA (reference sequence). The V end was cut by 5 bases, the J end by 0 bases, with 8 bases between. The CDR3 is 13 residues long. The CDR3 loop is CSAPTDSNQPQHF. The CDR3 DNA is TGCAGTGCTCCGACAGATAGCAATCAGCCCCAGCATTTT.

In this sample, this clonotype turned up many times. The chain couples TRBV24-1 to TRBJ2-3, with 9 nucleotides matching TRBD2. This CDR3 has 17 amino acids. Trimming at V came to 6 bases and at J to 2 bases, leaving 11 bases not matched to a gene. Germline assignment: CDR1 KGHDR and CDR2 SFDVKD. The CDR3 nucleotides read TGTGCCACCAGTTTCGGGCGGGAGCGGGGGGCCACAGATACGCAGTATTTT. This encodes CATSFGRERGATDTQYF.

The V gene is TRBV29-1, the J gene TRBJ1-1; D is unclear. The CDR3 length is 14 residues. Germline V gene data show CDR1 as SQVTM and CDR2 as ANQGSEA. Trimming stripped 3 bases from V and 3 bases from J, with 14 bases between. CDR3 region: CSVDSGSIDTEAFF. The CDR3 nucleotides read TGCAGCGTTGATTCGGGGTCTATCGACACTGAAGCTTTCTTT.

The chain links TRBV28 to TRBJ2-3; D is uncertain. CDR1 is MDHEN and CDR2 is SYDVKM in the germline V gene. The CDR3 extends over 15 amino acids. V was pared by 2 bases and J by 2 bases, with 11 bases between. The CDR3 DNA is TGTGCCAGCAGTTTAGACGTCGCTGACACAGATACGCAGTATTTT. Translating it yields CASSLDVADTDTQYF.

This clonotype was seen a handful of times. The genes are TRBV2 and TRBJ1-5; the match to TRBD1 covers 10 bases. J lost 0 bases, V lost 4 bases, and 9 bases had no gene match. Germline V lookup: CDR1 SNHLY, CDR2 FYNNEI. There are 18 residues in the CDR3. For the CDR3, the DNA is TGTGCCAGCAGTGCCGGGACAGGGGCTACCTATAGCAATCAGCCCCAGCATTTT. Its protein product is CASSAGTGATYSNQPQHF.

This clonotype was seen at least ten times. The chain links TRBV4-3 to TRBJ1-3; D is ambiguous. From germline, CDR1 is LGHNA and CDR2 YSLEER. Trimming left V 0 bases short and J 0 bases short, with 9 bases between. This CDR3 contains 16 residues. The CDR3 loop is CASSQEGVSSGNTIYF. CDR3 nucleotide sequence: TGCGCCAGCAGCCAAGAGGGAGTTAGCTCTGGAAACACCATATATTTT.

This clonotype was observed a handful of times. In DNA, the CDR3 is TGTGCCAGCAGTTTCCTCAGGGAGGAAGAGACCCAGTACTTC. This codes for CASSFLREEETQYF. This chain links TRBV6-2 or TRBV6-3 with TRBJ2-5, with a possible D match to TRBD2 (6 bases). This CDR3 has 14 residues. Trimming stripped 4 bases from V and 3 bases from J, with 12 bases between. Per the germline V gene, CDR1 is MNHEY and CDR2 is SVGEGT.

This clonotype has more than one count but fewer than ten. The V call is TRBV12-3 or TRBV12-4, the J call TRBJ1-5; 7 bases map to TRBD1. The CDR3 contains 13 residues. Trimming removed 6 bases from V and 5 bases from J; junction bases left unmatched: 4. Here the CDR3 reads CASSQGGHQPQHF. The CDR3 nucleotides read TGTGCCAGCAGCCAGGGGGGGCATCAGCCCCAGCATTTT.

This chain uses TRBV6-6 with TRBJ1-1, with a possible D match to TRBD1 (6 bases). Trimming shortened V by 4 bases and J by 0 bases, and 15 bases separated the two germline ends. Germline CDR1 is MNHNY and CDR2 is SVGAGI (reference sequence). The CDR3 covers 16 residues. The CDR3 DNA reads as TGTGCCAGCAGTTTCGATAACAGGGTCATGAACACTGAAGCTTTCTTT. Translated: CASSFDNRVMNTEAFF.

Ten or more counts support this clonotype. V and J are TRBV12-3 or TRBV12-4 and TRBJ2-6; D not certain. V lost 7 bases to trimming and J lost 0 bases, with 4 bases between them. The CDR3 runs to 13 residues. The CDR3 DNA reads TGTGCCAGCATGAACTCTGGGGCCAACGTCCTGACTTTC. Residues: CASMNSGANVLTF.

The sample holds many counts of this clonotype. The rearrangement joins TRBV19 to TRBJ2-4, with D tentatively TRBD1 or TRBD2 (6 bases each). The ends were cut back, 5 bases at V and 2 bases at J, with 16 bases in the middle. CDR1 and CDR2 (germline): LNHDA, SQIVND (reference sequence). The CDR3 extends over 16 amino acids. The CDR3 is CASSPRDNPTKNIQYF. The CDR3 DNA sequence: TGTGCCAGTAGTCCGCGGGACAACCCCACCAAAAACATTCAGTACTTC.

This clonotype has a count of ten or more. The chain joins TRBV7-9 to TRBJ1-3; unclear D gene. The V gene lost 5 bases and the J gene lost 1 base, with 12 bases spanning the gap. CDR3 size: 15 residues. From germline, CDR1 is SEHNR and CDR2 FQNEAQ (reference sequence). CDR3 DNA sequence: TGTGCCAGCAGCCCCCGGAGGCAGTCTGGAAACACCATATATTTT. Its translation is CASSPRRQSGNTIYF.

This clonotype was seen a handful of times. The rearrangement links TRBV10-3 to TRBJ2-5, with D perhaps TRBD2 (5 bases). This CDR3 region has 16 residues. Germline V CDR1 and CDR2: ENHRY, SYGVKD. Deletions cut 0 bases from V and 5 bases from J, with 16 bases between. The chain's CDR3 is CAISESKGLLRETQYF. The CDR3 DNA is TGTGCCATCAGTGAGTCGAAAGGACTCCTTAGGGAGACCCAGTACTTC.

This chain joins TRBV10-3 and TRBJ2-1; a possible D gene is TRBD1 (6 bases). The CDR3 spans 16 residues. V lost 2 bases and J 3 bases, leaving 14 bases between the germline ends. Germline V gene sequence: CDR1 ENHRY, CDR2 SYGVKD. The CDR3 spells CAISEPRQVLYNEQFF. CDR3 nucleotide sequence: TGTGCCATCAGTGAGCCCCGACAGGTCCTCTACAATGAGCAGTTCTTC.

This clonotype was observed a handful of times. The gene calls are TRBV20-1 and TRBJ2-7; TRBD2 agrees at 8 bases. CDR3 length: 14 residues. The V segment lost 5 bases and the J segment 6 bases; nucleotides outside the gene matches: 12. CDR1 and CDR2 (germline): DFQATT, SNEGSKA (reference sequence). The CDR3 region has the DNA TGCAGTGCTGATGGACCGCGGGGGGCTGTCGAGCAGTACTTC. As protein: CSADGPRGAVEQYF.

This sequence joins TRBV28 and TRBJ2-2; D gene ambiguous. The CDR3 is made up of 13 amino acids. The ends were cut back, 2 bases at V and 6 bases at J, with 7 bases in the middle. Germline lookup yields CDR1 MDHEN and CDR2 SYDVKM. The CDR3 DNA follows: TGTGCCAGCAGTTTAAGGTTCGCCGGGGAGCTGTTTTTT. It specifies CASSLRFAGELFF.

This clonotype was counted many times. This chain links TRBV6-1 with TRBJ2-7; unclear D gene. Germline-derived CDR1 and CDR2 are MNHNS and SASEGT. CDR3 length equals 15 residues. V lost 8 bases to trimming and J lost 4 bases, with 21 bases between them. The CDR3 loop reads CASGWAGPSGYEQYF. The CDR3 DNA reads TGTGCCAGCGGTTGGGCCGGACCGAGTGGGTACGAGCAGTACTTC.

This clonotype has a count of ten or more. The chain has TRBV29-1 and TRBJ1-3; 9 nucleotides line up with TRBD1. CDR3 length equals 15 residues. From germline, CDR1 is SQVTM and CDR2 ANQGSEA. After removal of 5 bases from V and 1 base from J, the junction contained 6 bases not matched to a gene. CDR3 in DNA: TGCAGCGTTACGCCACAGGGGGCTTCTGGAAACACCATATATTTT. Its translation: CSVTPQGASGNTIYF.

This clonotype was counted ten times or more. The chain couples TRBV7-9 to TRBJ2-7, with 8 bases matching TRBD1. V was pared by 5 bases and J by 2 bases, with 11 bases of the junction left unmatched. Germline assignment: CDR1 SEHNR and CDR2 FQNEAQ (reference sequence). This CDR3 has 16 amino acids. The CDR3 DNA is TGTGCCAGCAGCCGAAAGACAGGGGCCGGTACCTACGAGCAGTACTTC. It codes for CASSRKTGAGTYEQYF.

CDR3 sequence (DNA): TGCGCCAGCAGCTTCGACAGCCTCACCGGGGAGCTGTTTTTT. Translation gives CASSFDSLTGELFF. The chain is built from TRBV5-1 and TRBJ2-2; TRBD1 is a possible D gene (5 bases). The CDR3 totals 14 residues. The V and J ends lost 2 bases and 4 bases respectively, with 9 bases between them. CDR1 is SGHRS and CDR2 is YFSETQ in the germline V gene. Supplemented by reference TRBV5-1 and TRBJ2-2, the full variable domain reads KAGVTQTPRYLIKTRGQQVTLSCSPISGHRSVSWYQQTPGQGLQFLFEYFSETQRNKGNFPGRFSGRQFSNSRSEMNVSTLELGDSALYLCASSFDSLTGELFFGEGSRLTVL.

This clonotype was picked up many times. The rearrangement uses TRBV20-1 and TRBJ1-1; D is uncertain. The CDR3 spans 13 residues. Germline V lookup: CDR1 DFQATT, CDR2 SNEGSKA (reference sequence). The ends were cut back, 6 bases at V and 1 base at J, with 12 bases in the middle. CDR3 DNA: TGCAGTGCCCATCCCGGGCAGAACACTGAAGCTTTCTTT. As protein: CSAHPGQNTEAFF.

This clonotype was detected many times. The chain combines TRBV20-1 with TRBJ2-1, with TRBD2 matching 10 bases. Germline CDR1 and CDR2: DFQATT and SNEGSKA (reference sequence). The CDR3 is 16 residues long. J lost 6 bases, V lost 3 bases, and 11 bases had no gene match. The CDR3 here is CSARGLSGGASNEQFF. The CDR3 DNA reads as TGCAGTGCTAGGGGATTAAGCGGGGGGGCCTCCAATGAGCAGTTCTTC.

The V gene is TRBV28, the J gene TRBJ1-2, with 10 bases aligning to TRBD1. This CDR3 has 15 amino acids. J gave up 6 bases and V 5 bases, and 9 bases lay outside the gene matches. Germline V gives CDR1 MDHEN, CDR2 SYDVKM. CDR3 residues: CASSLLTGGANGYTF. The DNA for the CDR3 is TGTGCCAGCAGTCTGCTGACAGGGGGCGCGAATGGCTACACCTTC.

This clonotype was seen repeatedly, ten times or more. This sequence joins TRBV2 and TRBJ2-7; D gene uncertain. The germline CDR1 and CDR2 sequences are SNHLY and FYNNEI. This CDR3 is 11 amino acids long. Trimming removed 6 bases from V and 3 bases from J, with 6 bases in between. CDR3 residues: CASRRDYEQYV. The CDR3 nucleotides read TGTGCCAGCAGAAGGGACTACGAGCAGTACGTC.

This clonotype was seen more than once but under ten times. V usage is TRBV18 and J usage is TRBJ2-2; D gene unclear. The CDR3 is 14 residues long. Trimming removed 2 bases from V and 2 bases from J, with 6 bases in between. CDR1 and CDR2 from the germline V gene are KGHSH and LQKENI. The CDR3 region is CASSPFYNTGELFF. The CDR3 DNA reads TGTGCCAGCTCACCATTTTATAACACCGGGGAGCTGTTTTTT.